Listed here are 19 T cell receptor beta chains from one sample, sequenced in a study of shared clonotypes between healthy human individuals. Libraries were prepared by immunoSEQ multiplex PCR; TCRdb keeps only in-frame clonotypes and omits some of them. The table records some 630,000 clones, 90% to 97% of them present only once. Naive CD8 cells lacked CD45RO, underwent positive selection for CCR7 and left out terminally differentiated effector memory CD45RA+ cells. The specimen was naive CD8+ T cells sorted from blood. These receptors were taken from a woman in her 30s in good health.

The chain joins TRBV27 to TRBJ2-7; the match to TRBD1 covers 8 bases. The CDR3 extends over 14 amino acids. Germline V gives CDR1 MNHEY, CDR2 SMNVEV (reference sequence). Trimming removed 5 bases from V and 5 bases from J; junction bases left unmatched: 8. The CDR3 protein is CASSPWTGSHEQYF. CDR3 sequence (DNA): TGTGCCAGCAGTCCCTGGACAGGGTCCCACGAGCAGTACTTC.

This clone was observed a single time. The V gene is TRBV7-9, the J gene TRBJ2-7, with TRBD2 matching 7 bases. With 5 bases clipped from V and 7 bases from J, the junction kept 8 bases outside the gene matches. The CDR3 totals 13 residues. Germline V gene lookup returns CDR1 SEHNR and CDR2 FQNEAQ (reference sequence). In DNA form, the CDR3 reads TGTGCCAGCAGCCCGGGAGGAGTGAAGGAGCAGTACTTC. It codes for CASSPGGVKEQYF.

The chain has TRBV29-1 and TRBJ2-5, with 8 bases identical to TRBD2. The DNA end is a closer match to TRBJ2-7, so the J assignment may be wrong. CDR1 and CDR2 (germline): SQVTM, ANQGSEA. This CDR3 spans 14 amino acids. DNA of the CDR3: TGCAGCATTACCACTAGCGGACCTTCCTACGAGCAGTACTTC. This codes for CSITTSGPSYEQYF.

V is TRBV5-1 and J is TRBJ1-1; D call uncertain. The CDR3 totals 12 residues. Looked up from germline, CDR1 is SGHRS and CDR2 is YFSETQ. V lost 0 bases and J lost 5, with 5 bases in between. CDR3 region: CASSLGRTEAFF. CDR3 DNA: TGCGCCAGCAGCTTGGGGAGGACTGAAGCTTTCTTT.

This clone has just one count. The rearrangement links TRBV19 to TRBJ1-1; D gene ambiguous. Trimming pared 7 bases from V and 5 bases from J, leaving 8 bases between. CDR1 and CDR2 from the germline V gene are LNHDA and SQIVND (reference sequence). CDR3 size: 11 residues. Written as DNA, the CDR3 is TGTGCCAGTATAGCAGAGACTGAAGCTTTCTTT. This gives the protein CASIAETEAFF.

The genes are TRBV19 and TRBJ2-1; TRBD2 aligns across 9 bases. This CDR3 comprises 20 residues. V gave up 0 bases and J gave up 2 bases; unmatched junction bases: 14. Germline V gene sequence: CDR1 LNHDA, CDR2 SQIVND (reference sequence). CDR3: CASSIDPGGSGRTPYNEQFF. CDR3 nucleotides: TGTGCCAGTAGTATAGATCCCGGGGGGAGCGGGAGGACCCCCTACAATGAGCAGTTCTTC. The full variable domain, completed using reference TRBV19 and TRBJ2-1, is DGGITQSPKYLFRKEGQNVTLSCEQNLNHDAMYWYRQDPGQGLRLIYYSQIVNDFQKGDIAEGYSVSREKKESFPLTVTSAQKNPTAFYLCASSIDPGGSGRTPYNEQFFGPGTRLTVL.

V usage is TRBV19 and J usage is TRBJ1-5, with 7 bases matching TRBD1. V shed 9 bases, J shed 6 bases, and the junction held 11 bases outside the gene matches. The CDR3 covers 14 residues. Germline CDR1 is LNHDA and CDR2 is SQIVND (reference sequence). The CDR3 coding sequence is TGTGCCAGCGAGACAGGGCAAGGCGTTCAGCCCCAGCATTTT. This codes for CASETGQGVQPQHF.

The V call is TRBV5-6, the J call TRBJ2-7; 9 bases map to TRBD1. Trimming at V came to 4 bases and at J to 4 bases, leaving 9 bases not matched to a gene. In germline, CDR1 is SGHDT, CDR2 YYEEEE. The CDR3 runs to 15 residues. DNA for the CDR3: TGTGCCAGCAGCCCCCCCGGACAGGGGCATTACGAGCAGTACTTC. Its protein product is CASSPPGQGHYEQYF.

The rearrangement links TRBV6-5 to TRBJ2-7, with 7 positions matching TRBD1. Germline assignment: CDR1 MNHEY and CDR2 SVGAGI. V shed 6 bases, J shed 1 base, and the junction held 3 bases outside the gene matches. The CDR3 totals 13 residues. CDR3 coding DNA: TGTGCCAGCAGCTTGACAGGGTCCTACGAGCAGTACTTC. This translates into CASSLTGSYEQYF.

The V call is TRBV5-5, the J call TRBJ1-4, with D possibly TRBD1 on 6 matching bases. This CDR3 spans 14 amino acids. The germline CDR1 and CDR2 sequences are SGHKS and YYEKEE (reference sequence). Deletions cut 2 bases from V and 7 bases from J, with 12 bases between. This CDR3 is CASSFYRESEKLFF. CDR3 coding DNA: TGTGCCAGCAGCTTCTACAGGGAAAGTGAAAAACTGTTTTTT.

V and J are TRBV7-9 and TRBJ2-4; D is ambiguous. The CDR3 is made up of 14 amino acids. Deletions cut 6 bases from V and 1 base from J, with 10 bases between. Germline CDR1 and CDR2: SEHNR and FQNEAQ (reference sequence). The CDR3 DNA follows: TGTGCCAGCAGGAGTGGGTCGGCCAAAAACATTCAGTACTTC. It codes for CASRSGSAKNIQYF.

J is TRBJ2-1 and V is TRBV6-5, with 8 positions matching TRBD2. V lost 2 bases to trimming and J lost 9 bases; unmatched junction nucleotides: 9. Germline values: CDR1 MNHEY, CDR2 SVGAGI. The CDR3 is made up of 15 amino acids. Here the CDR3 reads CASSYSTSGAGEQFF. The CDR3 DNA sequence: TGTGCCAGCAGTTACAGCACTAGCGGCGCGGGTGAGCAGTTCTTC.

This clone is a singleton in its sample. The V gene is TRBV6-5, the J gene TRBJ1-1, with D maybe TRBD1 (5 bases). CDR3 length equals 14 residues. Germline CDR1 reads MNHEY; CDR2 reads SVGAGI. V lost 6 bases and J lost 0, with 11 bases in between. CDR3 nucleotide sequence: TGTGCCAGCAGCAGGGTATTATTGAACACTGAAGCTTTCTTT. Translation: CASSRVLLNTEAFF.

V gene TRBV27 combines with J gene TRBJ2-7; D remains ambiguous. Germline values: CDR1 MNHEY, CDR2 SMNVEV (reference sequence). The CDR3 runs to 13 residues. V lost 5 bases to trimming and J lost 5 bases, with 13 bases between them. The CDR3, as DNA: TGTGCCAGCAGTCCATCTTCCTCGAACGAGCAGTACTTC. It encodes CASSPSSSNEQYF.

The sample holds one count of this clone. The rearrangement uses TRBV28 and TRBJ2-1, with D possibly called TRBD1 or TRBD2 (5 bases each). The CDR3 covers 14 residues. Looked up from germline, CDR1 is MDHEN and CDR2 is SYDVKM. V was clipped by 0 bases and J by 7 bases, with 10 bases between them. The CDR3 region is CASSLWVGANEQFF. The CDR3 bases are TGTGCCAGCAGTTTATGGGTCGGGGCAAATGAGCAGTTCTTC.

In this sample, this clone turned up once. This chain joins TRBV19 and TRBJ2-1; D not certain. Trimming removed 3 bases from V and 1 base from J, with 7 bases in between. CDR1 and CDR2 from the germline V gene are LNHDA and SQIVND (reference sequence). The CDR3 runs 14 residues. In DNA, the CDR3 is TGTGCCAGTAGTATGTCTAGTTCCTACAATGAGCAGTTCTTC. Protein sequence: CASSMSSSYNEQFF.

The chain links TRBV27 to TRBJ2-7; 9 nucleotides align to TRBD1. The ends lost 3 bases at V and 2 bases at J; junction bases unmatched: 11. Germline lookup yields CDR1 MNHEY and CDR2 SMNVEV (reference sequence). CDR3 length equals 17 residues. CDR3 nucleotides: TGTGCCAGCAGTTTGTCCCCCGGGACAGGGAAGACCTACGAGCAGTACTTC. Encoded protein: CASSLSPGTGKTYEQYF.

The chain carries TRBV7-9 and TRBJ1-1, with D hard to call. V was shortened by 4 bases and J by 3 bases, with 6 bases between the two germline ends. This CDR3 has 12 residues. The germline V gene encodes CDR1 SEHNR and CDR2 FQNEAQ (reference sequence). The CDR3 DNA reads as TGTGCCAGCAGCTATGGGGACACTGAAGCTTTCTTT. It translates to CASSYGDTEAFF.

The chain employs TRBV5-8 and TRBJ2-5; tentatively, D is TRBD1 or TRBD2 (5 bases each). The germline gives CDR1 SGHTS, CDR2 YDEGEE. This CDR3 contains 15 residues. Trimming shortened V by 4 bases and J by 0 bases, and 13 bases separated the two germline ends. In DNA form, the CDR3 reads TGTGCCAGCAGCGCACCGGGACGGGACCAAGAGACCCAGTACTTC. It is translated as CASSAPGRDQETQYF.